These T cell receptor beta chains were read from a single sample in a study of PD-1 blockade in classical Hodgkin lymphoma. Sequencing was performed with immunoSEQ multiplex PCR; in TCRdb, only in-frame clones are kept and a portion is missing. The sample carries 55,000 to 75,000 clones, 70% to 80% recorded once. The specimen comprised peripheral blood mononuclear cells (PBMCs), sampled before the second cycle of nivolumab. All receptors derive from a human donor with classical Hodgkin lymphoma. The CDR3 runs from the conserved cysteine through the conserved F or W. Each record gives: CDR3 length, V gene, J gene, CDR3 protein.

len: 15; v_gene: TRBV19; j_gene: TRBJ1-3; CDR3aa: CASRRDRSSGNTIYF
len: 15; v_gene: TRBV4-1; j_gene: TRBJ2-5; CDR3aa: CASSPSRDRPETQYF
len: 14; v_gene: TRBV7-8; j_gene: TRBJ2-7; CDR3aa: CASSPREGPYEQYF
len: 14; v_gene: TRBV5-4; j_gene: TRBJ1-5; CDR3aa: CASSQEGVNQPQHF
len: 14; v_gene: TRBV5-1; j_gene: TRBJ2-7; CDR3aa: CASSPWEGAYEQYF
len: 14; v_gene: TRBV5-1; j_gene: TRBJ1-1; CDR3aa: CASSSGQPGAEAFF
len: 17; v_gene: TRBV10-3; j_gene: TRBJ2-2; CDR3aa: CAIRVEDVGIYTGELFF
len: 14; v_gene: TRBV5-1; j_gene: TRBJ1-1; CDR3aa: CASSLRTGETEAFF
len: 15; v_gene: TRBV5-1; j_gene: TRBJ2-3; CDR3aa: CASSSWTSPPDTQYF
len: 14; v_gene: TRBV27; j_gene: TRBJ1-1; CDR3aa: CASSLRGLNTEAFF
len: 15; v_gene: TRBV14; j_gene: TRBJ2-5; CDR3aa: CASSQSRPGGETQYF
len: 13; v_gene: TRBV14; j_gene: TRBJ1-2; CDR3aa: CASSSTGKDGYTF
len: 12; v_gene: TRBV29-1; j_gene: TRBJ1-4; CDR3aa: CSVYGAEEKLFF
len: 13; v_gene: TRBV19; j_gene: TRBJ2-5; CDR3aa: CASSPTGLETQYF
len: 14; v_gene: TRBV29-1; j_gene: TRBJ1-5; CDR3aa: CSVVGTDSNQPQHF
len: 15; v_gene: TRBV5-1; j_gene: TRBJ1-1; CDR3aa: CASSLIQGMNTEAFF
len: 9; v_gene: TRBV29-1; j_gene: TRBJ1-1; CDR3aa: CSGGTEAFF
len: 13; v_gene: TRBV27; j_gene: TRBJ1-5; CDR3aa: CASSLSGIQPQHF
len: 13; v_gene: TRBV18; j_gene: TRBJ1-6; CDR3aa: CASSPEGNSPLHF
len: 17; v_gene: TRBV5-4; j_gene: TRBJ2-2; CDR3aa: CASSRTRNNIDTGELFF
len: 15; v_gene: TRBV19; j_gene: TRBJ2-5; CDR3aa: CASRSLGDSQETQYF
len: 15; v_gene: TRBV6-5; j_gene: TRBJ2-6; CDR3aa: CASSYGVSGANVLTF
len: 16; v_gene: TRBV7-6; j_gene: TRBJ2-3; CDR3aa: CASSLGAGGPADTQYF
len: 17; v_gene: TRBV11-3; j_gene: TRBJ2-5; CDR3aa: CASSLVIWWEWGETQYF
len: 16; v_gene: TRBV10-1; j_gene: TRBJ2-1; CDR3aa: CASSGLIAGGYNEQFF
len: 14; v_gene: TRBV5-1; j_gene: TRBJ2-1; CDR3aa: CASSPWGPGSEQFF
len: 16; v_gene: TRBV7-3; j_gene: TRBJ2-2; CDR3aa: CASSLELVGGTGELFF
len: 12; v_gene: TRBV6-1; j_gene: TRBJ2-7; CDR3aa: CASSVYRGEQYF
len: 14; v_gene: TRBV19; j_gene: TRBJ2-1; CDR3aa: CASSATSGRYEQFF
len: 15; v_gene: TRBV6-6; j_gene: TRBJ2-7; CDR3aa: CASSLLTPGDYEQYF
len: 14; v_gene: TRBV5-1; j_gene: TRBJ2-7; CDR3aa: CASSLWTGGYEQYF
len: 12; v_gene: TRBV11-2; j_gene: TRBJ2-7; CDR3aa: CASSLGFDEQYF
len: 17; v_gene: TRBV19; j_gene: TRBJ1-5; CDR3aa: CASTTTWGGTSNQPQHF
len: 15; v_gene: TRBV2; j_gene: TRBJ2-1; CDR3aa: CASTDGLAGVNEQFF
len: 14; v_gene: TRBV19; j_gene: TRBJ1-2; CDR3aa: CASSHTGTGYGYTF